The 29 T cell receptor beta chains listed next were all sequenced from one sample in a study of blood T cell repertoires in COVID-19. Only in-frame clones appear in the TCRdb table, and some are missing; sequencing was by immunoSEQ multiplex PCR. The sample lists some 200,000 clones; around 90% were seen once. What was sequenced was peripheral blood. The receptors come from a young man with active or convalescent COVID-19.

This chain connects TRBV18 to TRBJ1-2; 7 bases line up with TRBD1. Germline V gene data show CDR1 as KGHSH and CDR2 as LQKENI. With 3 bases clipped from V and 4 bases from J, the junction kept 8 bases outside the gene matches. The CDR3 has 15 amino acids. The DNA for the CDR3 is TGTGCCAGCTCACCTACGGGCGACAGGGCCTATGGCTACACCTTC. Its protein is CASSPTGDRAYGYTF.

This chain's CDR3 is CASSSDIGRNHYGYTF. As DNA, the CDR3 is TGCGCCAGCAGCTCGGACATTGGAAGGAATCACTATGGCTACACCTTC. This chain uses TRBV5-1 with TRBJ1-2; tentatively, D is TRBD1 (5 bases). The CDR3 loop spans 16 amino acids. Trimming left V 3 bases short and J 3 bases short, with 18 bases between. From germline, CDR1 is SGHRS and CDR2 YFSETQ.

Details on this clone: One junction end does not reproduce the germline sequence, and a read error may be involved. This chain connects TRBV11-2 to TRBJ2-2, with D possibly being TRBD1 or TRBD2 (6 bases each). Germline V CDR1 and CDR2: SGHAT, FQNNGV. CDR3 length equals 16 residues. The CDR3 loop reads CASTLGGGFRAGELFF. CDR3 nucleotides: TGTGCCAGCACCTTAGGGGGAGGCTTTAGGGCCGGGGAGCTGTTTTTT. Using reference TRBV11-2 and TRBJ2-2 for the parts outside the CDR3, the full variable domain is EAGVAQSPRYKIIEKRQSVAFWCNPISGHATLYWYQQILGQGPKLLIQFQNNGVVDDSQLPKDRFSAERLKGVDSTLKIQPAKLEDSAVYLCASTLGGGFRAGELFFGEGSRLTVL.

This rearrangement joins TRBV6-6 to TRBJ2-7; weak D call: TRBD2 (6 bases). V lost 5 bases to trimming and J lost 0 bases, with 17 bases between them. This CDR3 has 16 amino acids. Germline V gene lookup returns CDR1 MNHNY and CDR2 SVGAGI (reference sequence). CDR3 protein: CASSPQTRTSSYEQYF. The CDR3 nucleotides read TGTGCCAGCAGTCCCCAGACTAGGACAAGCTCCTACGAGCAGTACTTC.

The rearrangement uses TRBV7-9 and TRBJ1-2; D unclear. The germline V gene encodes CDR1 SEHNR and CDR2 FQNEAQ (reference sequence). CDR3 size: 14 residues. V dropped 2 bases and J dropped 0 bases, with 7 bases sitting between them. The CDR3 nucleotides read TGTGCCAGCAGCTTATCTATGGCTAACTATGGCTACACCTTC. Residues: CASSLSMANYGYTF. Using reference TRBV7-9 and TRBJ1-2 for the parts outside the CDR3, the full variable domain is DTGVSQNPRHKITKRGQNVTFRCDPISEHNRLYWYRQTLGQGPEFLTYFQNEAQLEKSRLLSDRFSAERPKGSFSTLEIQRTEQGDSAMYLCASSLSMANYGYTFGSGTRLTVV.

J is TRBJ2-5 and V is TRBV9, with TRBD2 identical over 10 bases. V lost 0 bases, J lost 4 bases, and 9 bases stayed unmatched. The germline gives CDR1 SGDLS, CDR2 YYNGEE. This CDR3 is built from 17 residues. Written as DNA, the CDR3 is TGTGCCAGCAGCGTAGGGTCGCTAGCGGGGGCCACAGAGACCCAGTACTTC. Amino acid sequence: CASSVGSLAGATETQYF.

The chain links TRBV2 to TRBJ1-5; D is undetermined. Trimming took off 1 base at V and 5 bases at J, with 9 bases between the two ends. This CDR3 has 14 amino acids. Germline V lookup: CDR1 SNHLY, CDR2 FYNNEI. As DNA, the CDR3 is TGTGCCAGCAGTGAAGGACGGAGAGATCAGCCCCAGCATTTT. This encodes CASSEGRRDQPQHF.

The V gene is TRBV6-5, the J gene TRBJ2-2; a weak D match, TRBD2 (6 bases). The CDR3 is made up of 15 amino acids. The germline V gene has CDR1 MNHEY and CDR2 SVGAGI. V dropped 6 bases and J dropped 0 bases, with 11 bases sitting between them. The CDR3 coding sequence is TGTGCCAGCAGCGGGAGTCGCGCGAACACCGGGGAGCTGTTTTTT. Its protein is CASSGSRANTGELFF.

V usage is TRBV5-1 and J usage is TRBJ1-4; TRBD1 matches at 8 bases. Germline V CDR1 and CDR2: SGHRS, YFSETQ. The CDR3 contains 14 residues. V lost 4 bases to trimming and J lost 6 bases; unmatched junction nucleotides: 5. As DNA, the CDR3 is TGCGCCAGCAGCCCAGGACAGGGCTATGAAAAACTGTTTTTT. Translating it yields CASSPGQGYEKLFF. The entire variable domain, with the rest obtained from reference TRBV5-1 and TRBJ1-4, is as follows: KAGVTQTPRYLIKTRGQQVTLSCSPISGHRSVSWYQQTPGQGLQFLFEYFSETQRNKGNFPGRFSGRQFSNSRSEMNVSTLELGDSALYLCASSPGQGYEKLFFGSGTQLSVL.

Concerning this clone itself: Other DNA sequences in this specimen translate into the identical CDR3. The chain carries TRBV19 and TRBJ1-5; D is perhaps TRBD1 (6 bases). Trimming pared 3 bases from V and 2 bases from J, leaving 8 bases between. Germline CDR1 reads LNHDA; CDR2 reads SQIVND (reference sequence). The CDR3 sequence is 14 residues long. The CDR3 bases are TGTGCCAGTAGTATGTCAGGGGGCAATCAGCCCCAGCATTTT. As protein: CASSMSGGNQPQHF.

This chain links TRBV6-5 with TRBJ1-4, with TRBD1 as a possible D gene (6 bases). Germline CDR1 and CDR2: MNHEY and SVGAGI. The ends were cut back, 7 bases at V and 4 bases at J, with 13 bases in the middle. The CDR3 spans 14 residues. For the CDR3, the DNA is TGTGCCAGCAAATTTGGACAGAATAATGAAAAACTGTTTTTT. This gives the protein CASKFGQNNEKLFF.

The rearrangement links TRBV7-2 to TRBJ1-5; D gene unclear. Trimming pared 1 base from V and 7 bases from J, leaving 8 bases between. The CDR3 totals 13 residues. Germline V gene sequence: CDR1 SGHTA, CDR2 FQGNSA. CDR3 amino acids: CASSLVSEQPQHF. DNA of the CDR3: TGTGCCAGCAGCTTAGTGTCAGAACAGCCCCAGCATTTT.

The chain employs TRBV7-6 and TRBJ1-1; D is unresolved. The CDR3 extends over 14 amino acids. Germline V lookup: CDR1 SGHVS, CDR2 FNYEAQ. V lost 2 bases, J lost 0 bases, and 7 bases lay in between. The CDR3 reads CASSLISMNTEAFF. CDR3 coding DNA: TGTGCCAGCAGCTTAATAAGCATGAACACTGAAGCTTTCTTT.

The rearrangement uses TRBV19 and TRBJ2-5; D is perhaps TRBD1 (5 bases). This CDR3 has 14 residues. CDR1 is LNHDA, CDR2 SQIVND, per germline (reference sequence). With 5 bases removed from V and 2 bases from J, the gap between germline ends came to 12 bases. CDR3 bases: TGTGCCAGTAGTTTCCTTAGGGGACAAGAGACCCAGTACTTC. As protein: CASSFLRGQETQYF. Full variable domain (remainder filled in from reference TRBV19 and TRBJ2-5): DGGITQSPKYLFRKEGQNVTLSCEQNLNHDAMYWYRQDPGQGLRLIYYSQIVNDFQKGDIAEGYSVSREKKESFPLTVTSAQKNPTAFYLCASSFLRGQETQYFGPGTRLLVL.

The chain joins TRBV2 to TRBJ1-2; maybe TRBD1 (5 bases). CDR1 is SNHLY, CDR2 FYNNEI, per germline. V lost 6 bases, J lost 2 bases, and 10 bases lay in between. The CDR3 is 13 amino acids. CDR3 coding DNA: TGTGCCAGCAGGGAGCGACAGAACTATGGCTACACCTTC. It translates to CASRERQNYGYTF.

V is TRBV9 and J is TRBJ2-2, with 7 bases matching TRBD2. CDR3 size: 18 residues. Germline loops: CDR1 SGDLS, CDR2 YYNGEE. The V and J ends lost 2 bases and 1 base, in that order; junction bases with no gene match: 11. CDR3 region: CASSVLALIAGNTGELFF. The CDR3 nucleotides are TGTGCCAGCAGCGTGCTGGCGTTAATAGCGGGGAACACCGGGGAGCTGTTTTTT.

The chain combines TRBV6-5 with TRBJ1-5, with D possibly TRBD1 on 5 matching bases. The germline V gene encodes CDR1 MNHEY and CDR2 SVGAGI. CDR3 size: 15 residues. V was shortened by 5 bases and J by 2 bases, with 13 bases between the two germline ends. CDR3 sequence (DNA): TGTGCCAGCAGTAAGGTTCGGGGGGGCAATCAGCCCCAGCATTTT. Protein: CASSKVRGGNQPQHF.

The chain couples TRBV5-5 to TRBJ2-1; D gene uncertain. Trimming took 2 bases from V and 8 from J, leaving 5 bases between them. Germline values: CDR1 SGHKS, CDR2 YYEKEE (reference sequence). The CDR3 has 11 residues. In nucleotides, the CDR3 is TGTGCCAGCAGCTTCCTCGATGAGCAGTTCTTC. Its protein is CASSFLDEQFF. Combining the CDR3 with reference TRBV5-5 and TRBJ2-1 gives the whole variable domain DAGVTQSPTHLIKTRGQQVTLRCSPISGHKSVSWYQQVLGQGPQFIFQYYEKEERGRGNFPDRFSARQFPNYSSELNVNALLLGDSALYLCASSFLDEQFFGPGTRLTVL.

The chain links TRBV25-1 to TRBJ2-7; 7 positions agree with TRBD2. In germline, CDR1 is MGHDK, CDR2 SYGVNS. The length of the CDR3 is 16 residues. Unmatched junction bases numbered 7, after V lost 2 bases and J lost 0 bases. The DNA of the CDR3 is TGTGCCAGCAGTGAAAGGATTGGCGGGGGCTCCTACGAGCAGTACTTC. Its translation: CASSERIGGGSYEQYF.

The chain links TRBV2 to TRBJ1-2; TRBD1 might be the D (5 bases). CDR1 is SNHLY, CDR2 FYNNEI, per germline. V gave up 1 base and J gave up 8 bases, with 11 bases separating them. The CDR3 loop spans 13 amino acids. The CDR3 loop is CASSEEGIGGYTF. The DNA of the CDR3 is TGTGCCAGCAGTGAAGAGGGGATCGGGGGCTACACCTTC.

The chain couples TRBV6-5 to TRBJ2-5; 7 nucleotides agree with TRBD2. The J call may be wrong; the DNA end is better matched by TRBJ2-7. Germline CDR1 is MNHEY and CDR2 is SVGAGI. The CDR3 extends over 11 amino acids. CDR3 region: CASGLGYEQYF. Here the CDR3 DNA reads TGTGCCAGCGGACTAGGCTACGAGCAGTACTTC.

This rearrangement joins TRBV28 to TRBJ1-2, with D unresolved. The V gene lost 5 bases and the J gene lost 1 base, with 8 bases spanning the gap. Germline V gives CDR1 MDHEN, CDR2 SYDVKM. There are 13 residues in the CDR3. CDR3 sequence reads: CASSAAGNYGYTF. CDR3 sequence (DNA): TGTGCCAGCAGTGCAGCGGGTAACTATGGCTACACCTTC.

V and J are TRBV27 and TRBJ2-1; TRBD2 matches 7 bases. V lost 2 bases, J lost 6 bases, and 4 bases stayed unmatched. In germline, CDR1 is MNHEY, CDR2 SMNVEV (reference sequence). This CDR3 comprises 14 residues. In DNA form, the CDR3 reads TGTGCCAGCAGTTTACTAGCGGATTTCAATGAGCAGTTCTTC. Protein: CASSLLADFNEQFF.

The rearrangement joins TRBV5-1 to TRBJ2-6, with D possibly TRBD1 on 6 matching bases. Per the germline V gene, CDR1 is SGHRS and CDR2 is YFSETQ. The CDR3 is 19 amino acids. The germline V and J ends were trimmed by 3 bases and 0 bases, with 19 bases remaining between them. The chain's CDR3 is CASSWGQVGRSSGANVLTF. CDR3 DNA: TGCGCCAGCAGCTGGGGGCAGGTGGGACGGAGCTCTGGGGCCAACGTCCTGACTTTC. Together with reference TRBV5-1 and TRBJ2-6, the CDR3 gives the full variable domain: KAGVTQTPRYLIKTRGQQVTLSCSPISGHRSVSWYQQTPGQGLQFLFEYFSETQRNKGNFPGRFSGRQFSNSRSEMNVSTLELGDSALYLCASSWGQVGRSSGANVLTFGAGSRLTVL.

This sequence joins TRBV9 and TRBJ2-7; 9 bases match TRBD1. Germline trimming cut 4 bases from V and 4 bases from J; bases unmatched to any gene: 6. CDR3 length equals 14 residues. The germline V gene encodes CDR1 SGDLS and CDR2 YYNGEE. CDR3 region: CASSQGTGWYEQYF. In DNA, the CDR3 is TGTGCCAGCAGCCAGGGGACAGGGTGGTACGAGCAGTACTTC.

V is TRBV28 and J is TRBJ2-1, with 13 bases identical to TRBD2. CDR3 length: 19 amino acids. J lost 6 bases, V lost 6 bases, and 17 bases had no gene match. Looked up from germline, CDR1 is MDHEN and CDR2 is SYDVKM. CDR3 in DNA: TGTGCCAGCAGCCATAGGGGGCTAGGACTAGCGGGAGTAGTCAATGAGCAGTTCTTC. Amino acids: CASSHRGLGLAGVVNEQFF.

The chain uses TRBV28 and TRBJ1-2, with D hard to call. This CDR3 is 17 amino acids long. Germline CDR1 and CDR2: MDHEN and SYDVKM. Trimming took 3 bases from V and 2 from J, leaving 19 bases between them. The CDR3 loop is CASSFSLLAETNYGYTF. The DNA of the CDR3 is TGTGCCAGCAGTTTCTCTTTATTAGCCGAAACCAACTATGGCTACACCTTC.

V usage is TRBV28 and J usage is TRBJ1-4; the D gene is possibly TRBD1 (6 bases). The CDR3 runs 14 residues. Germline V lookup: CDR1 MDHEN, CDR2 SYDVKM. V lost 3 bases and J lost 5, with 10 bases in between. The CDR3 nucleotides are TGTGCCAGCAGTTTGCAGGGGCCGAATGAAAAACTGTTTTTT. Translated: CASSLQGPNEKLFF.

This rearrangement joins TRBV7-9 to TRBJ2-5; 9 bases match TRBD2. Germline V gives CDR1 SEHNR, CDR2 FQNEAQ (reference sequence). The V gene end was trimmed by 5 bases and the J gene end by 9 bases; junction bases not matched to a gene: 10. The CDR3 is 14 amino acids. The CDR3 spells CASSQTYSGSPQYF. The DNA for the CDR3 is TGTGCCAGCAGCCAAACCTATAGCGGGAGTCCCCAGTACTTC.